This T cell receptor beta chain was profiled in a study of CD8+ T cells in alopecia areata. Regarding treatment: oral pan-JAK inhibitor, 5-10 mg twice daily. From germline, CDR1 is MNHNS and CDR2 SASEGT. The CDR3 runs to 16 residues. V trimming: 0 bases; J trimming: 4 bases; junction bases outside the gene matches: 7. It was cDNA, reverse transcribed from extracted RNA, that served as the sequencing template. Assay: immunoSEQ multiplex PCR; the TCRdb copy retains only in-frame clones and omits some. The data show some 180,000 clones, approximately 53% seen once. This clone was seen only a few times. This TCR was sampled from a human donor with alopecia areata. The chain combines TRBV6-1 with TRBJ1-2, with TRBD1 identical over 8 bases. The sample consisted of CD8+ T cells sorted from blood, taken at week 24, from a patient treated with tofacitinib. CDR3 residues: CASSEAYDRGFYGYTF. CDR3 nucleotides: TGTGCCAGCAGTGAAGCCTATGACAGGGGTTTCTATGGCTACACCTTC.